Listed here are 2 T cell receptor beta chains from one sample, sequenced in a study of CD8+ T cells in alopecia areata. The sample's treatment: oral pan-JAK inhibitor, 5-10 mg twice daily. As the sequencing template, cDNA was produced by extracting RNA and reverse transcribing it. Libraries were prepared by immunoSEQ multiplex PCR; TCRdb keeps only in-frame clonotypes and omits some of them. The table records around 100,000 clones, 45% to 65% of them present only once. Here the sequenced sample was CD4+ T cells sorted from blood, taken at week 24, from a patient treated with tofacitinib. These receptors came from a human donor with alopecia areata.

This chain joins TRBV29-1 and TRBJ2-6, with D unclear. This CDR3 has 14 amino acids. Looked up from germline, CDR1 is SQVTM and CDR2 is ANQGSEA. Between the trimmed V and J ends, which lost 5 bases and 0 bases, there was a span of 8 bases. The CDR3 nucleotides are TGCAGCGTTCGACGGACCTCTGGGGCCAACGTCCTGACTTTC. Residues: CSVRRTSGANVLTF.

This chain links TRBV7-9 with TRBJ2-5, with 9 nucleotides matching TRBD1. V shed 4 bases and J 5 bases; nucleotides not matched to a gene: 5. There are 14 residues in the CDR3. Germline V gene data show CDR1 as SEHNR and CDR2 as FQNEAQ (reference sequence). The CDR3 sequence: CASSYAGTGETQYF. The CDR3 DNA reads TGTGCCAGCAGCTACGCCGGGACAGGGGAGACCCAGTACTTC.